This T cell receptor beta chain came from a study of glioma-infiltrating T cells after dendritic cell vaccination. About the study: Glioblastoma patients came from Phase I and II dendritic cell vaccination trials. Treatment, given 2003 to 2012, was autologous tumor lysate-pulsed dendritic cell vaccination.

This table comes from immunoSEQ multiplex PCR, and its TCRdb copy is limited to in-frame clones, with some not included. The sample yields 55,000 to 75,000 clones, about 80% seen once. Described time point: after dendritic cell vaccination, including at tumor progression/relapse. PBMC were collected before vaccination, two weeks after the third vaccination, and at progression. The CDR3 has 12 amino acids. Deletions cut 1 base from V and 4 bases from J, with 3 bases between. Germline CDR1 is SEHNR and CDR2 is FQNEAQ (reference sequence). The sequenced sample was blood, obtained after dendritic cell vaccination. This clonotype was sampled from a human donor with glioblastoma. This chain connects TRBV7-9 to TRBJ2-3; D unclear. In DNA, the CDR3 is TGTGCCAGCAGCTTAGGAGCAGATACGCAGTATTTT. Translated, it gives CASSLGADTQYF.